The 19 T cell receptor beta chains below were found in one sample sequenced in a study of post-analysis software for immune sequencing data. Unique-molecular-identifier-tagged TCR beta cDNA libraries were used. MiXCR, run by TCRdb on the PCR reads, gives a single entry per CDR3 protein. The sample yields fewer than 850,000 distinct CDR3 sequences, roughly 30% seen once. Antigens for these TCRs are unknown. Whole-study results and caveats: There were four or five TRBV segments more frequent in patients than controls, and TRBV5-6, TRBV5-1 and TRBV20-1 were among them.

Sequenced: blood. Receptors were obtained from a girl aged 5-17 years with multiple sclerosis.

There are many counts of this clonotype. J is TRBJ1-2 and V is TRBV29-1, with D perhaps TRBD1 (5 bases). The CDR3 totals 15 residues. Germline V gene sequence: CDR1 SQVTM, CDR2 ANQGSEA. The V and J ends lost 1 base and 4 bases respectively, with 16 bases between them. CDR3 coding DNA: TGCAGCGTTGAAGTTAGGGCCGGGGGTGGCTATGGCTACACCTTC. Protein product: CSVEVRAGGGYGYTF.

This clonotype has a handful of counts. V gene TRBV27 combines with J gene TRBJ1-2, with D possibly being TRBD1 (5 bases). The CDR3 extends over 15 amino acids. Germline CDR1 MNHEY, CDR2 SMNVEV (reference sequence). Deletions cut 6 bases from V and 8 bases from J, with 22 bases between. CDR3 sequence: CASRRAPGVGPGYTF. The CDR3 bases are TGTGCCAGCAGACGCGCCCCGGGGGTCGGGCCCGGCTACACCTTC.

This clonotype was found a few times. The rearrangement uses TRBV10-3 and TRBJ1-2; 8 bases map to TRBD1. After removal of 6 bases from V and 5 bases from J, the junction contained 8 bases not matched to a gene. CDR3 length: 14 residues. Germline values: CDR1 ENHRY, CDR2 SYGVKD. CDR3: CAISSGGGVYGYTF. For the CDR3, the DNA is TGTGCCATCAGCTCAGGGGGCGGTGTTTATGGCTACACCTTC.

The rearrangement links TRBV7-2 to TRBJ2-1; D remains unclear. V was clipped by 4 bases and J by 8 bases, with 6 bases between them. Germline lookup yields CDR1 SGHTA and CDR2 FQGNSA. This CDR3 has 11 amino acids. The CDR3: CASSSKDEQFF. The DNA for the CDR3 is TGTGCCAGCAGCTCGAAAGATGAGCAGTTCTTC. The full variable domain, completed using reference TRBV7-2 and TRBJ2-1, is GAGVSQSPSNKVTEKGKDVELRCDPISGHTALYWYRQSLGQGLEFLIYFQGNSAPDKSGLPSDRFSAERTGGSVSTLTIQRTQQEDSAVYLCASSSKDEQFFGPGTRLTVL.

The chain employs TRBV4-3 and TRBJ2-7; TRBD1 or TRBD2 may be the D gene (5 bases each). This CDR3 region has 15 residues. Germline CDR1 is LGHNA and CDR2 is YSLEER. Trimming pared 0 bases from V and 4 bases from J, leaving 13 bases between. CDR3 loop: CASSQDVGRQYEQYF. The CDR3 DNA sequence: TGCGCCAGCAGCCAAGACGTGGGACGGCAATACGAGCAGTACTTC.

The chain links TRBV6-5 to TRBJ1-1; D is unclear. The CDR3 covers 11 residues. Germline V gene lookup returns CDR1 MNHEY and CDR2 SVGAGI. V was clipped by 5 bases and J by 7 bases, with 8 bases between them. Written as DNA, the CDR3 is TGTGCCAGCAGTACAACAGTTGAAGCTTTCTTT. Translated, it gives CASSTTVEAFF.

The chain combines TRBV6-1 with TRBJ2-1, with D tentatively TRBD1 or TRBD2 (5 bases each). The CDR3 consists of 15 residues. The germline V and J ends were trimmed by 4 bases and 12 bases, with 22 bases remaining between them. CDR1 is MNHNS, CDR2 SASEGT, per germline. CDR3 nucleotides: TGTGCCAGCAGTGCCGGGACCTGGAACCCGGTCGGGCAGTTCTTC. This codes for CASSAGTWNPVGQFF.

The V gene is TRBV10-3, the J gene TRBJ2-1; 9 bases are shared with TRBD1. From germline, CDR1 is ENHRY and CDR2 SYGVKD. There are 15 residues in the CDR3. Trimming at V came to 6 bases and at J to 10 bases, leaving 13 bases not matched to a gene. The CDR3 here is CAIRLGQGRLGEQFF. CDR3 DNA: TGTGCCATCAGATTAGGACAGGGGAGGCTCGGGGAGCAGTTCTTC.

This chain connects TRBV7-2 to TRBJ1-5; D ambiguous. The germline gives CDR1 SGHTA, CDR2 FQGNSA. V shed 3 bases and J shed 7 bases, with 7 bases lying between them. The CDR3 runs to 12 residues. CDR3 amino acids: CASSFPGQPQHF. The CDR3 DNA reads as TGTGCCAGCAGCTTCCCGGGACAGCCCCAGCATTTT.

This clonotype has more than one count but fewer than ten. The V and J genes are TRBV11-2 and TRBJ2-1, with D uncertain. This CDR3 has 13 residues. Germline CDR1 is SGHAT and CDR2 is FQNNGV. V lost 5 bases and J lost 3, with 8 bases in between. The chain's CDR3 is CASSGRYYNEQFF. In nucleotides, the CDR3 is TGTGCCAGCAGCGGACGATACTACAATGAGCAGTTCTTC.

Only a few counts were recorded for this clonotype. Here the CDR3 reads CSARDELAVQETQYF. The CDR3 coding sequence is TGCAGTGCTAGAGATGAGCTAGCAGTCCAAGAGACCCAGTACTTC. The chain has TRBV20-1 and TRBJ2-5; a weak D match, TRBD2 (5 bases). The CDR3 is 15 amino acids. In germline, CDR1 is DFQATT, CDR2 SNEGSKA (reference sequence). Between the trimmed V and J ends, which lost 0 bases and 1 base, there was a span of 12 bases.

The chain joins TRBV7-9 to TRBJ1-1; 7 bases are shared with TRBD1. Germline V gives CDR1 SEHNR, CDR2 FQNEAQ (reference sequence). This CDR3 has 12 residues. J lost 6 bases, V lost 4 bases, and 2 bases had no gene match. The CDR3 here is CASSSGGPEAFF. In DNA, the CDR3 is TGTGCCAGCAGCTCAGGGGGTCCTGAAGCTTTCTTT.

V and J are TRBV7-2 and TRBJ2-7, with 9 bases identical to TRBD2. This CDR3 region has 16 residues. Trimming cost V 6 bases and J 1 base; bases outside gene matches: 10. The germline V gene has CDR1 SGHTA and CDR2 FQGNSA. The DNA of the CDR3 is TGTGCCAGCAGTCTTCATAGCGGGAGTAGTTCCTACGAGCAGTACTTC. Its protein product is CASSLHSGSSSYEQYF.

The chain has TRBV5-6 and TRBJ2-1, with D hard to call. Germline V gives CDR1 SGHDT, CDR2 YYEEEE. Trimming left V 3 bases short and J 1 base short, with 11 bases between. The CDR3 runs to 15 residues. The CDR3 DNA sequence: TGTGCCAGCAGCTCATTCGTGGGATCCTACAATGAGCAGTTCTTC. This sequence encodes CASSSFVGSYNEQFF.

This clonotype appeared many times. This chain connects TRBV15 to TRBJ2-4, with D uncertain. CDR1 LNHNV and CDR2 YYDKDF come from the germline V gene (reference sequence). V lost 3 bases and J lost 3, with 18 bases in between. The CDR3 has 17 amino acids. For the CDR3, the DNA is TGTGCCACCAGCAGTGTTATGTCCCCCATGGGCAAAAACATTCAGTACTTC. It translates to CATSSVMSPMGKNIQYF.

This clonotype turned up a few times. The chain uses TRBV20-1 and TRBJ2-7; no reliable D call. The CDR3 sequence is 11 residues long. CDR1 is DFQATT and CDR2 is SNEGSKA in the germline V gene (reference sequence). Trimming took 5 bases from V and 8 from J, leaving 13 bases between them. The CDR3 coding sequence is TGCAGTGCTCACGCCGCTACGAAGCAGTACTTC. It is translated as CSAHAATKQYF.

The chain links TRBV5-5 to TRBJ2-2, with D possibly TRBD1 on 5 matching bases. The germline V gene encodes CDR1 SGHKS and CDR2 YYEKEE (reference sequence). Between the trimmed V and J ends, which lost 0 bases and 3 bases, there was a span of 6 bases. The CDR3 runs 14 residues. The CDR3 loop reads CASSLGQYTGELFF. The CDR3 DNA sequence: TGTGCCAGCAGCTTGGGACAGTACACCGGGGAGCTGTTTTTT.

This clonotype showed up many times. V is TRBV20-1 and J is TRBJ2-1; D is unclear. The CDR3 sequence is 11 residues long. The V and J ends lost 0 bases and 8 bases respectively, with 5 bases between them. Germline V gene data show CDR1 as DFQATT and CDR2 as SNEGSKA (reference sequence). The CDR3 DNA is TGCAGTGCTAGAGAGGACGATGAGCAGTTCTTC. Translation: CSAREDDEQFF.

This clonotype was detected a few times. V and J are TRBV7-2 and TRBJ1-4, with D possibly being TRBD1 (5 bases). Trimming left V 2 bases short and J 1 base short, with 8 bases between. The CDR3 length is 15 residues. CDR1 and CDR2 from the germline V gene are SGHTA and FQGNSA. The CDR3 bases are TGTGCCAGCAGCTTATTTGGGGGAACTAATGAAAAACTGTTTTTT. Encoded protein: CASSLFGGTNEKLFF.